The rows below give T cell receptor beta chains drawn from one sample of a study of tumor-infiltrating lymphocytes in primary liver carcinoma. One entry per CDR3 protein, called by TCRdb with MiXCR from the multiplex PCR reads. Of over 250,000 distinct CDR3 sequences in the sample, approximately 58% were seen once. Input material: peripheral blood. Every receptor here comes from a woman aged 25 to 39 with primary liver carcinoma and hepatitis B virus infection. The CDR3 runs from the conserved cysteine through the conserved F or W. The order of the fields is CDR3 protein, J gene, V gene, CDR3 length.

cdr3_aa: CASSYVSFTDTQYF; j_call: TRBJ2-3; v_call: TRBV6-5; cdr3_length: 14
cdr3_aa: CAWGPGPVEQYF; j_call: TRBJ2-7; v_call: TRBV30; cdr3_length: 12
cdr3_aa: CASSQETSGDVYEQYF; j_call: TRBJ2-7; v_call: TRBV4-3; cdr3_length: 16
cdr3_aa: CASSRRGREETQYF; j_call: TRBJ2-5; v_call: TRBV14; cdr3_length: 14
cdr3_aa: CASREDRVSEQYF; j_call: TRBJ2-7; v_call: TRBV6-5; cdr3_length: 13
cdr3_aa: CAGGRNTGELFF; j_call: TRBJ2-2; v_call: TRBV6-6; cdr3_length: 12
cdr3_aa: CASSPRDRYNEQFF; j_call: TRBJ2-1; v_call: TRBV28; cdr3_length: 14
cdr3_aa: CASSPPSLRGVYTEAFF; j_call: TRBJ1-1; v_call: TRBV13; cdr3_length: 17
cdr3_aa: CASTRRAIEAFF; j_call: TRBJ1-1; v_call: TRBV7-9; cdr3_length: 12
cdr3_aa: CASSQRLAGEIGEQFF; j_call: TRBJ2-2; v_call: TRBV11-1; cdr3_length: 16
cdr3_aa: CASSSSTTGFRFDEQFF; j_call: TRBJ2-1; v_call: TRBV6-6; cdr3_length: 17
cdr3_aa: CASSQDGGLAGLEQYF; j_call: TRBJ2-7; v_call: TRBV4-2; cdr3_length: 16
cdr3_aa: CASSLGRGATNEKLFF; j_call: TRBJ1-4; v_call: TRBV4-3; cdr3_length: 16